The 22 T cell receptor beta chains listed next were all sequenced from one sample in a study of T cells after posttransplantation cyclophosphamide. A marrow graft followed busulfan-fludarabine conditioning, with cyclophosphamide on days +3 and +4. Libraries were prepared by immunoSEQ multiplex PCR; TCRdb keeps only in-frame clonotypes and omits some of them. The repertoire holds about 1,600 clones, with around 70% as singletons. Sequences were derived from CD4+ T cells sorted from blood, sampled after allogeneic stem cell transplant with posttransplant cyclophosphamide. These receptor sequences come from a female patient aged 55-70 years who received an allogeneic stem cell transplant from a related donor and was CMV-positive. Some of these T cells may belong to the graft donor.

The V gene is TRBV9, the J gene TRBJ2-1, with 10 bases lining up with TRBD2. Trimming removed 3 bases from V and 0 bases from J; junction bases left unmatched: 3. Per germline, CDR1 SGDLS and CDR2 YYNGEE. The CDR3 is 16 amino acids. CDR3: CASSGPSGSSYNEQFF. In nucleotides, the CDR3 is TGTGCCAGCAGCGGCCCTAGCGGGAGCTCCTACAATGAGCAGTTCTTC.

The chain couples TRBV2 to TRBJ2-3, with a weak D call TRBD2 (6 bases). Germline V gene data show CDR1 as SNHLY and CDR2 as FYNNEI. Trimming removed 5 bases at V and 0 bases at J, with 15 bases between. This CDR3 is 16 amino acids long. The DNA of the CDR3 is TGTGCCAGCAGTTCCACCGGGCTAGCGAGCACAGATACGCAGTATTTT. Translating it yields CASSSTGLASTDTQYF.

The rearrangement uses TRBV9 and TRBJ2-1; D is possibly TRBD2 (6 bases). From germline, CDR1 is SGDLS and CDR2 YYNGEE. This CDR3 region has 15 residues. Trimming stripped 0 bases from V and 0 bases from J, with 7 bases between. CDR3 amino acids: CASSVASVSYNEQFF. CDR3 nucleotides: TGTGCCAGCAGCGTAGCTAGCGTCTCCTACAATGAGCAGTTCTTC.

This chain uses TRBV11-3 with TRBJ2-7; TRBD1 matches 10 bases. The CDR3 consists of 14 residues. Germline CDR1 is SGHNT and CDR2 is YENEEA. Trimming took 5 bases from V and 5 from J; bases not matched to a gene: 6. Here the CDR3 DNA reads TGTGCCAGCAGCCAGGGACAGGGGTATCACGAGCAGTACTTC. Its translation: CASSQGQGYHEQYF.

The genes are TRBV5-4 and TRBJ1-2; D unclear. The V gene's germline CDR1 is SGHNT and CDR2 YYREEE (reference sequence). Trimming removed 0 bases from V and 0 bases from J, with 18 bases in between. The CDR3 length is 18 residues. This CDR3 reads CASSLEIRTAITNYGYTF. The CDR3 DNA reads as TGTGCCAGCAGCTTGGAGATCCGGACTGCTATTACTAACTATGGCTACACCTTC.

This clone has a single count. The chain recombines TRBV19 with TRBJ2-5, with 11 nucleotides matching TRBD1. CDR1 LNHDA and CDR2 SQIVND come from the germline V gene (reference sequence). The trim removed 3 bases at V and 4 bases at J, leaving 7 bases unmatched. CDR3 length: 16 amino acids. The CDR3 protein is CASSIPGTGGRETQYF. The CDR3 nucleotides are TGTGCCAGTAGTATCCCCGGGACAGGGGGGAGAGAGACCCAGTACTTC.

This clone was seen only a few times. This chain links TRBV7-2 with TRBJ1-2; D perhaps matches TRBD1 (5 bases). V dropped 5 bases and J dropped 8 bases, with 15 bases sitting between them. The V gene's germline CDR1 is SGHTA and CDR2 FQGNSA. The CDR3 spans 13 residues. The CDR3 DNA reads TGTGCCAGCAGCGCGGACACCGCTTTCGGCTACACCTTC. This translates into CASSADTAFGYTF.

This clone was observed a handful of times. The CDR3: CASSPRLARNTGELFF. The DNA for the CDR3 is TGTGCCAGCTCTCCTAGACTAGCGAGGAACACCGGGGAGCTGTTTTTT. V usage is TRBV18 and J usage is TRBJ2-2; TRBD2 agrees at 8 bases. With V trimmed by 6 bases and J by 1 base, 7 bases remained unmatched. The CDR3 sequence is 16 residues long. Looked up from germline, CDR1 is KGHSH and CDR2 is LQKENI.

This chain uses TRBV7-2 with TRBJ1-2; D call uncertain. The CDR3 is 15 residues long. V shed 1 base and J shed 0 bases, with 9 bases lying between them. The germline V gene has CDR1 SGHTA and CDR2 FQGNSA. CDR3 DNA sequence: TGTGCCAGCAGCTTAGTCACAAGTTCTAACTATGGCTACACCTTC. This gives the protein CASSLVTSSNYGYTF. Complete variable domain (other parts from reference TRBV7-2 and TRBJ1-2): GAGVSQSPSNKVTEKGKDVELRCDPISGHTALYWYRQSLGQGLEFLIYFQGNSAPDKSGLPSDRFSAERTGGSVSTLTIQRTQQEDSAVYLCASSLVTSSNYGYTFGSGTRLTVV.

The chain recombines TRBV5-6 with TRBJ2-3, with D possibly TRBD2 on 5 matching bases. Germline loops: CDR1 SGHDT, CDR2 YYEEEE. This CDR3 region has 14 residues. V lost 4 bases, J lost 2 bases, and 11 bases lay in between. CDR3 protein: CASSHRRITDTQYF. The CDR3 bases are TGTGCCAGCAGCCACCGGAGGATCACAGATACGCAGTATTTT.

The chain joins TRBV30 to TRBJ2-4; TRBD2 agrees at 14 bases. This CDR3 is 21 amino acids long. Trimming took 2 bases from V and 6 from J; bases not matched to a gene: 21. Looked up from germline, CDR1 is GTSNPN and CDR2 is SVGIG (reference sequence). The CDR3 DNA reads TGTGCCTGGAGTTTCCCACTTCCGGGACTAGCGGGAGTTCAGGGGGCAAACATTCAGTACTTC. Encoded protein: CAWSFPLPGLAGVQGANIQYF.

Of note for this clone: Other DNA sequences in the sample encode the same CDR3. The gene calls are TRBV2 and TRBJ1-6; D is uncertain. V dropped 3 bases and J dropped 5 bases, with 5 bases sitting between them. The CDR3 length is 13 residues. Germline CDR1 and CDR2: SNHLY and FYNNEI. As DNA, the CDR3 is TGTGCCAGCAGTGACAGAAATAATTCACCCCTCCACTTT. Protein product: CASSDRNNSPLHF.

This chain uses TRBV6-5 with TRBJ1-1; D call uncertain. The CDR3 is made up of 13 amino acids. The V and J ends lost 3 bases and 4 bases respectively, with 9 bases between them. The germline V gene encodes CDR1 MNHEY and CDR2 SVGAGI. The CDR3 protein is CASSYKAGTEAFF. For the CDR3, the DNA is TGTGCCAGCAGTTATAAGGCGGGCACTGAAGCTTTCTTT.

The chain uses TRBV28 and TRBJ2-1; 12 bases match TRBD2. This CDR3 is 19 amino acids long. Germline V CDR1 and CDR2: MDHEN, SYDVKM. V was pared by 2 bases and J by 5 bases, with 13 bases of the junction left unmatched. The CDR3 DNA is TGTGCCAGCAGTTTAATTAGACTAGCGGGGGCTACTCCTGACAATGAGCAGTTCTTC. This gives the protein CASSLIRLAGATPDNEQFF.

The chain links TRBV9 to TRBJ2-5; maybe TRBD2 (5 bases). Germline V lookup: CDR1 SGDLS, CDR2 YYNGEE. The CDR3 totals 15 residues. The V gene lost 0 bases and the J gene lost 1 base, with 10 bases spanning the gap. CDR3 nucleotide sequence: TGTGCCAGCAGCGTAGCGGGCGGGTTCCAAGAGACCCAGTACTTC. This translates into CASSVAGGFQETQYF.

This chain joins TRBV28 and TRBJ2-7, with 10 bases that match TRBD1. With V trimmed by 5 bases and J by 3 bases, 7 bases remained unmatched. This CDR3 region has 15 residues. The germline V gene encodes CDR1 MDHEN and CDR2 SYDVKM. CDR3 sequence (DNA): TGTGCCAGCAGTGTGCCGGGACAGGGGAACTACGAGCAGTACTTC. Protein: CASSVPGQGNYEQYF.

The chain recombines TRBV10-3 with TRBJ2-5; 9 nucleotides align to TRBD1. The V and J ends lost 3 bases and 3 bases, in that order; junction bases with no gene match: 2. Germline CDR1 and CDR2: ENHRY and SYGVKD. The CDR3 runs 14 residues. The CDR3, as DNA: TGTGCCATCAGTGAAGGACAGGGGAAAGAGACCCAGTACTTC. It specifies CAISEGQGKETQYF.

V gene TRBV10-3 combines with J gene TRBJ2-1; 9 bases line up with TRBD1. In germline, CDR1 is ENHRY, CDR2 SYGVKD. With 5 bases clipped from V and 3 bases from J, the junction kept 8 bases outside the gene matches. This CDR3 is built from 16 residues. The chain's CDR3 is CAISQQGAIDYNEQFF. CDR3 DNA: TGTGCCATCAGTCAACAGGGGGCGATCGACTACAATGAGCAGTTCTTC.

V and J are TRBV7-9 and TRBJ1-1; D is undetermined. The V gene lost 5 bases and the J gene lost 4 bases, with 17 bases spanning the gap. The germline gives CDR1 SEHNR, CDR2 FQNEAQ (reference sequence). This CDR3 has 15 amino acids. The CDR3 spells CASSPLSLGSTEAFF. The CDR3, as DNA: TGTGCCAGCAGCCCCCTATCCCTAGGGAGCACTGAAGCTTTCTTT.

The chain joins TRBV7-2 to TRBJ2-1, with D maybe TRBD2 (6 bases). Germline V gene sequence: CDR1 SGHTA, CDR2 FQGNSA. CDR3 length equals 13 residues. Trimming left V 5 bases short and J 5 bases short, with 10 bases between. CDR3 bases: TGTGCCAGCAGCCGGGGACTCGACAATGAGCAGTTCTTC. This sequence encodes CASSRGLDNEQFF.

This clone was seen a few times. Here the CDR3 DNA reads TGCGCCAGCAGCTCTGGGGACAGGGGCTACACCTTC. Translation: CASSSGDRGYTF. The V gene is TRBV5-1, the J gene TRBJ1-2; TRBD1 matches at 8 bases. Germline loops: CDR1 SGHRS, CDR2 YFSETQ. Trimming cost V 3 bases and J 8 bases; bases outside gene matches: 3. The CDR3 totals 12 residues.

The CDR3 bases are TGTGCCAGCAGCCAACCCGGGACCGGGGAGCTGTTTTTT. This codes for CASSQPGTGELFF. V usage is TRBV9 and J usage is TRBJ2-2; D gene ambiguous. The length of the CDR3 is 13 residues. Germline CDR1 is SGDLS and CDR2 is YYNGEE. The V end was cut by 4 bases, the J end by 5 bases, with 9 bases between.